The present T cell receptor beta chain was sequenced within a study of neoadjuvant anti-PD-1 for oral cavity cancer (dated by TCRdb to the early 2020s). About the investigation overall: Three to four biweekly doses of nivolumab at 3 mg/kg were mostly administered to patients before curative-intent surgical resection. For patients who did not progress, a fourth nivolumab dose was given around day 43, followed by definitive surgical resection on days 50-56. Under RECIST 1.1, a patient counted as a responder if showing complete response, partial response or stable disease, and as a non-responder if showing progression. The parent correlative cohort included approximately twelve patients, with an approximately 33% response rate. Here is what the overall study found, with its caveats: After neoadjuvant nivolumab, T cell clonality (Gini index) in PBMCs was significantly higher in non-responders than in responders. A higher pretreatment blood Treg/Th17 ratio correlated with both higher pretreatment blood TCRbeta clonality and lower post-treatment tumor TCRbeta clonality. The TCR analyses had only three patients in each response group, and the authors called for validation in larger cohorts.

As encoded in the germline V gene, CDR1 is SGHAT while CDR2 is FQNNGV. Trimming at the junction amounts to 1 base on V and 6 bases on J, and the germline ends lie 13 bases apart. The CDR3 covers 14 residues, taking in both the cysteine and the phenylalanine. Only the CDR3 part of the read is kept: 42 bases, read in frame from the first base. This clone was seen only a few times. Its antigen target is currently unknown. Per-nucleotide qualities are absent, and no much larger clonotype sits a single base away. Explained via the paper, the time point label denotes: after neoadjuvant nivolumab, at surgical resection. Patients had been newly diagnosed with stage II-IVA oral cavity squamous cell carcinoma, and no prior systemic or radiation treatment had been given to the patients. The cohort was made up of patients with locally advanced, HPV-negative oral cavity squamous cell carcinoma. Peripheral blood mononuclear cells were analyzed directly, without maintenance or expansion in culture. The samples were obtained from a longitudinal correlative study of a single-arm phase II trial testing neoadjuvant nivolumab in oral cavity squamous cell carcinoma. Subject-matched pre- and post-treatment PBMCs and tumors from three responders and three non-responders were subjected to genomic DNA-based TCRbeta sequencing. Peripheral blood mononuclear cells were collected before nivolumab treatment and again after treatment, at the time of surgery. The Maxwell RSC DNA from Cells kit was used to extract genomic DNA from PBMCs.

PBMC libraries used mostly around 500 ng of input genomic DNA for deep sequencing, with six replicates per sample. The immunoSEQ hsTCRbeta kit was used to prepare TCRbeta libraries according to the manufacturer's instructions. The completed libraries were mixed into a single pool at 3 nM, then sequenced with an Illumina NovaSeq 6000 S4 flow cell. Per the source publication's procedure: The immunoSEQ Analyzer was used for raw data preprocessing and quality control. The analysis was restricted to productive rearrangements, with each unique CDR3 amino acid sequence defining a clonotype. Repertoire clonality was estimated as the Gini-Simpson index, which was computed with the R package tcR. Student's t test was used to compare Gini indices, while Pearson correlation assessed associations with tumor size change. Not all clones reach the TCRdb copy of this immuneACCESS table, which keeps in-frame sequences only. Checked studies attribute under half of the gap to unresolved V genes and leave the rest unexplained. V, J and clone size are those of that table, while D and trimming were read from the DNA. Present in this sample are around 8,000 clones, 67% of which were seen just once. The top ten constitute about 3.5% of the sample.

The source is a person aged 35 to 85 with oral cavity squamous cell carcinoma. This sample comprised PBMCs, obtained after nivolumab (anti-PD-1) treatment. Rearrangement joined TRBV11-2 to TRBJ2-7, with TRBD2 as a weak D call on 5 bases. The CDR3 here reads CASSLGPVRGEQYF. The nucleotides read TGTGCCAGCAGCTTAGGACCCGTTCGGGGCGAGCAGTACTTC.